Listed below are T cell receptor beta chains from one sample, sequenced in a study of identical twins. TCRdb called the 5' RACE reads again in MiXCR, with one record for every CDR3 protein. The data contain some 1,600,000 distinct CDR3 sequences, about 32% of them singletons. The sample consisted of cord blood. Source of these receptors: a newborn girl in good health. Each CDR3 is given with its conserved first and last residue. Each record gives: clone size, CDR3 length, J gene, V gene, D gene, CDR3 protein, CDR3 DNA. D genes are given only for firm matches. The size of a clone is reported for some rows only, either as once, few or many, or as a class for expanded clones.

NA	17	TRBJ2-7	TRBV6-5	NA	CASSYSLGHPPPYEQYF	TGTGCCAGCAGTTACTCGCTTGGACACCCCCCTCCCTACGAGCAGTACTTC
NA	18	TRBJ2-1	TRBV7-9	TRBD1	CASSLASKVGTVSYEQFF	TGTGCCAGCAGCTTAGCTTCCAAAGTAGGGACAGTCTCCTACGAGCAGTTCTTC
few	19	TRBJ2-1	TRBV20-1	TRBD2	CSARGIGLAGVHTYNEQFF	TGCAGTGCTAGGGGTATAGGACTAGCGGGGGTCCATACCTACAATGAGCAGTTCTTC
once	15	TRBJ1-6	TRBV7-2	NA	CASSYIGAGNSPLHF	TGTGCCAGCAGTTATATAGGGGCAGGGAATTCACCCCTCCACTTT
few	15	TRBJ1-4	TRBV5-1	TRBD1	CASSLTGTEDEKLFF	TGCGCCAGCAGCTTGACTGGGACAGAGGATGAAAAACTGTTTTTT
few	14	TRBJ1-6	TRBV30	NA	CAWGAGPYNSPLHF	TGTGCCTGGGGGGCAGGGCCCTATAATTCACCCCTCCACTTT
few	14	TRBJ2-7	TRBV10-3	TRBD2	CAISDRGGVYEQYF	TGTGCCATCAGTGATCGGGGGGGAGTCTACGAGCAGTACTTC
many	14	TRBJ2-1	TRBV12-3/TRBV12-4	NA	CASSLGGAYDEQFF	TGTGCCAGCAGTTTAGGGGGGGCTTACGATGAGCAGTTCTTC
NA	16	TRBJ2-1	TRBV25-1	NA	CASSGTGASSYNEQFF	TGTGCCAGCAGTGGAACAGGCGCTAGCTCCTACAATGAGCAGTTCTTC
NA	15	TRBJ2-7	TRBV12-3/TRBV12-4	NA	CASSFRDGPYNEQYF	TGTGCCAGCAGTTTCCGGGACGGACCCTACAATGAGCAGTACTTC
NA	15	TRBJ2-1	TRBV11-2	TRBD2	CASSLKGGGAYEQFF	TGTGCCAGCAGCTTGAAAGGCGGGGGGGCTTATGAGCAGTTCTTC
NA	15	TRBJ2-7	TRBV7-2	NA	CVSSLAGPSYNEQYF	TGTGTCAGCAGCTTAGCCGGCCCCTCCTACAATGAGCAGTACTTC
many	14	TRBJ2-7	TRBV29-1	TRBD1	CSFFGTGHSYEQYF	TGCAGCTTCTTCGGGACAGGGCATTCCTACGAGCAGTACTTC
NA	11	TRBJ2-1	TRBV2	NA	CASSESFEQFF	TGTGCCAGCAGTGAATCCTTTGAGCAGTTCTTC
few	14	TRBJ2-2	TRBV6-2/TRBV6-3	NA	CASMRQLGTGELFF	TGTGCCAGCATGCGTCAGTTGGGCACCGGGGAGCTGTTTTTT
NA	16	TRBJ2-1	TRBV12-5	TRBD2	CASGLRLAGERNEQFF	TGTGCTAGTGGTTTAAGGCTAGCGGGAGAGCGGAATGAGCAGTTCTTC
few	14	TRBJ2-5	TRBV5-5	TRBD1	CASREGAQGETQYF	TGTGCCAGCAGAGAGGGGGCGCAGGGGGAGACCCAGTACTTC
few	14	TRBJ2-7	TRBV2	NA	CASSERGRLDEQYF	TGTGCCAGCAGTGAACGGGGACGTCTGGACGAGCAGTACTTC
NA	15	TRBJ2-1	TRBV20-1	NA	CSAIRLKTSYNEQFF	TGCAGTGCAATCAGGCTCAAAACCTCCTACAATGAGCAGTTCTTC
NA	15	TRBJ1-2	TRBV13	NA	CASSLVGVGVRGYTF	TGTGCCAGCAGCTTAGTTGGTGTCGGGGTCCGGGGCTACACCTTC
NA	15	TRBJ1-5	TRBV12-3/TRBV12-4	NA	CASSFYGTSNQPQHF	TGTGCCAGCAGTTTCTATGGAACTAGCAATCAGCCCCAGCATTTT
once	17	TRBJ1-5	TRBV21-1	NA	CASSKALTGYSNQPQHF	TGTGCCAGCAGCAAAGCGCTGACAGGCTATAGCAATCAGCCCCAGCATTTT
NA	13	TRBJ2-3	TRBV9	TRBD2	CASTFGRSDTQYF	TGTGCCAGCACATTCGGGAGGTCAGATACGCAGTATTTT
NA	15	TRBJ2-3	TRBV28	NA	CARRPGSEYSDTQYF	TGTGCCCGCAGGCCCGGGAGTGAGTACTCAGATACGCAGTATTTT
NA	13	TRBJ2-5	TRBV20-1	NA	CSARDPGKETQYF	TGCAGTGCTAGAGATCCGGGGAAAGAGACCCAGTACTTC
NA	17	TRBJ2-1	TRBV7-6	TRBD2	CASSLGTSGGLYNEQFF	TGTGCCAGCAGCTTAGGAACTAGCGGGGGGCTTTACAATGAGCAGTTCTTC
NA	16	TRBJ2-7	TRBV20-1	TRBD1	CSADPHLDRGIYEQYF	TGCAGTGCCGACCCCCACCTGGACAGGGGCATCTACGAGCAGTACTTC
NA	16	TRBJ2-1	TRBV5-1	NA	CASSSRRRSSYNEQFF	TGCGCCAGCAGCTCAAGACGGCGGAGCTCCTACAATGAGCAGTTCTTC
few	12	TRBJ2-3	TRBV5-1	NA	CASSLHLDTQYF	TGCGCCAGCAGCCTGCACTTAGATACGCAGTATTTT
few	16	TRBJ1-5	TRBV20-1	TRBD1	CSAGRHGTGGNQPQHF	TGCAGTGCTGGCAGACATGGGACAGGGGGCAATCAGCCCCAGCATTTT
NA	14	TRBJ2-7	TRBV20-1	TRBD1	CSAPDRGYYNEQYF	TGCAGTGCTCCCGACAGGGGGTACTACAATGAGCAGTACTTC
many	13	TRBJ2-5	TRBV3-1	NA	CASSLRGEETQYF	TGTGCCAGCAGCCTACGAGGGGAAGAGACCCAGTACTTC
NA	12	TRBJ1-2	TRBV27	NA	CASSLRGSFYTF	TGTGCCAGCAGTTTAAGGGGGTCATTCTACACCTTC
NA	14	TRBJ2-5	TRBV7-6	TRBD1	CASSRGTVQETQYF	TGTGCCAGCAGTCGAGGGACAGTCCAAGAGACCCAGTACTTC
few	17	TRBJ2-7	TRBV4-1	TRBD2	CASSQDRGLAGAYEQYF	TGCGCCAGCAGCCAAGATCGGGGGCTAGCGGGAGCCTACGAGCAGTACTTC
many	13	TRBJ2-5	TRBV6-2/TRBV6-3	NA	CASSFVPQETQYF	TGTGCCAGCAGTTTCGTACCCCAAGAGACCCAGTACTTC
NA	14	TRBJ2-5	TRBV7-2	NA	CASSLGPEVQTQYF	TGTGCCAGCAGCTTAGGTCCAGAGGTCCAGACCCAGTACTTC
few	14	TRBJ1-6	TRBV27	NA	CASSYRPSNSPLHF	TGTGCCAGCAGTTATCGCCCCTCGAATTCACCCCTCCACTTT
few	12	TRBJ1-1	TRBV25-1	NA	CASSEKNTEAFF	TGTGCCAGCAGTGAGAAAAACACTGAAGCTTTCTTT
NA	12	TRBJ1-2	TRBV5-6	NA	CASSLPEYGYTF	TGTGCCAGCAGCTTGCCGGAATATGGCTACACCTTC
once	12	TRBJ2-2	TRBV20-1	NA	CSADREGGGLFF	TGCAGTGCTGACAGGGAGGGCGGGGGGCTGTTTTTT
NA	13	TRBJ1-1	TRBV24-1	TRBD1	CASQQGEDTEAFF	TGTGCCAGCCAACAGGGGGAGGACACTGAAGCTTTCTTT
few	14	TRBJ2-4	TRBV6-7	NA	CASKPGLAKNIQYF	TGTGCCAGTAAACCGGGACTAGCCAAAAACATTCAGTACTTC
few	16	TRBJ2-7	TRBV7-2	NA	CASSLASTGRSYEQYF	TGTGCCAGCAGCTTAGCGTCCACAGGTCGCTCCTACGAGCAGTACTTC
NA	18	TRBJ2-2	TRBV5-1	TRBD1	CASSILFRGQGAAGELFF	TGCGCCAGCAGCATACTATTTAGGGGACAGGGGGCCGCCGGGGAGCTGTTTTTT
NA	15	TRBJ2-1	TRBV5-1	NA	CASSWEGARYNEQFF	TGCGCCAGCAGCTGGGAGGGGGCCAGGTACAATGAGCAGTTCTTC
NA	14	TRBJ2-5	TRBV11-2	NA	CASTMAEKVNEQYF	TGTGCCAGCACCATGGCGGAAAAGGTCAATGAGCAGTACTTC
few	15	TRBJ2-1	TRBV20-1	NA	CSARDRAASYNEQFF	TGCAGTGCTAGAGATCGCGCGGCCTCCTACAATGAGCAGTTCTTC
once	13	TRBJ1-2	TRBV12-3/TRBV12-4	NA	CASSLGHVNGYTF	TGTGCCAGCAGTCTGGGGCATGTAAATGGCTACACCTTC
NA	17	TRBJ2-1	TRBV20-1	NA	CSARDGEPGSSYNEQFF	TGCAGCGCTAGAGATGGCGAACCGGGCAGCTCCTACAATGAGCAGTTCTTC
NA	14	TRBJ1-4	TRBV5-4	TRBD1	CASSSQGAVGKLFF	TGTGCCAGCAGCTCTCAGGGGGCCGTTGGAAAACTGTTTTTT
few	17	TRBJ2-7	TRBV4-1	TRBD2	CASSQVRLAVKYNEQYF	TGCGCCAGCAGCCAAGTCCGACTAGCGGTGAAATACAATGAGCAGTACTTC
few	15	TRBJ2-7	TRBV27	TRBD1	CASSSGQGIAYEQYF	TGTGCCAGCAGCTCAGGACAGGGAATTGCCTACGAGCAGTACTTC